Below, 18 T cell receptor beta chains from the same sample are listed, as sequenced in a study of blood T cell repertoires in COVID-19. TCRdb's copy holds only in-frame clones and misses some; the assay was immunoSEQ multiplex PCR. The repertoire has 190,000 or so clones, about 83% of them found once; the top ten carry around 9%. Sequenced sample: PBMCs or T cells enriched from blood (not recorded which). Receptors originate from a young woman who had recovered from COVID-19.

The chain is built from TRBV6-6 and TRBJ2-7, with D unresolved. The CDR3 runs 16 residues. Germline CDR1 reads MNHNY; CDR2 reads SVGAGI (reference sequence). Between the trimmed V and J ends, which lost 4 bases and 0 bases, there was a span of 16 bases. The CDR3 reads CASSFESGGGSYEQYF. In DNA form, the CDR3 reads TGTGCCAGCAGTTTTGAATCCGGCGGTGGCTCCTACGAGCAGTACTTC.

The rearrangement uses TRBV27 and TRBJ2-7; TRBD1 aligns across 7 bases. Germline CDR1 MNHEY, CDR2 SMNVEV (reference sequence). The CDR3 length is 14 residues. J gave up 3 bases and V 0 bases, and 2 bases lay outside the gene matches. In DNA, the CDR3 is TGTGCCAGCAGTTTATCACAGGGGAACTACGAGCAGTACTTC. As protein: CASSLSQGNYEQYF.

The gene calls are TRBV19 and TRBJ2-7; 7 nucleotides align to TRBD1. The length of the CDR3 is 12 residues. V dropped 10 bases and J dropped 2; count of bases not matched to a gene: 5. Looked up from germline, CDR1 is LNHDA and CDR2 is SQIVND (reference sequence). The CDR3 DNA follows: TGTGCCACTCGGGACAGTCCCTACGAGCAGTACTTC. This gives the protein CATRDSPYEQYF.

This chain joins TRBV28 and TRBJ2-3; the D gene is possibly TRBD2 (5 bases). Germline values: CDR1 MDHEN, CDR2 SYDVKM. CDR3 size: 14 residues. The V and J ends lost 6 bases and 2 bases respectively, with 12 bases between them. The CDR3 spells CASRRAEITDTQYF. For the CDR3, the DNA is TGTGCCAGCAGAAGAGCGGAGATCACAGATACGCAGTATTTT.

This clone was seen a few times. The V call is TRBV3-1 (or the pseudogene TRBV3-2), the J call TRBJ1-4; no definite D call. With 0 bases removed from V and 6 bases from J, the gap between germline ends came to 8 bases. Germline V gives CDR1 LGHDT, CDR2 YNNKEL (reference sequence). The length of the CDR3 is 14 residues. The CDR3 DNA is TGTGCCAGCAGCCAAGATCCGGGTGATGAAAAACTGTTTTTT. This translates into CASSQDPGDEKLFF.

This rearrangement joins TRBV28 to TRBJ2-7; D perhaps matches TRBD1 (5 bases). CDR3 length: 11 residues. Trimming removed 3 bases from V and 6 bases from J, with 6 bases in between. CDR1 and CDR2 from the germline V gene are MDHEN and SYDVKM. DNA for the CDR3: TGTGCCAGCAGTTTGGGGCGCGAGCAGTACTTC. Protein sequence: CASSLGREQYF.

Only one count was recorded for this clone. CDR3 sequence (DNA): TGTGCCAGCAGCTTAGCTTCCGGGGACGAGCAGTACTTC. It is translated as CASSLASGDEQYF. The chain employs TRBV7-8 and TRBJ2-7, with D perhaps TRBD2 (5 bases). The V and J ends lost 0 bases and 5 bases respectively, with 8 bases between them. This CDR3 contains 13 residues. In germline, CDR1 is SGHVS, CDR2 FQNEAQ.

The chain is built from TRBV5-1 and TRBJ1-1, with 7 bases lining up with TRBD1. CDR3 length: 18 amino acids. The J segment lost 7 bases and the V segment lost 5 bases, leaving 23 bases of the junction unmatched. From germline, CDR1 is SGHRS and CDR2 YFSETQ. The DNA of the CDR3 is TGCGCCAGCAGTTATTCGACAGGGCGAGGGCAAGAACAAGGTGAAGCTTTCTTT. Translating it yields CASSYSTGRGQEQGEAFF.

This clone appeared a single time. The chain has TRBV2 and TRBJ2-7; 8 positions agree with TRBD2. The CDR3 has 14 residues. Germline CDR1 is SNHLY and CDR2 is FYNNEI. V lost 7 bases, J lost 5 bases, and 10 bases stayed unmatched. This CDR3 is CASTKQGLVDEQYF. DNA for the CDR3: TGTGCCAGCACAAAACAGGGACTAGTTGACGAGCAGTACTTC.

The chain carries TRBV7-2 and TRBJ2-1; TRBD2 matches 11 bases. V lost 6 bases to trimming and J lost 3 bases; unmatched junction nucleotides: 7. This CDR3 is 16 amino acids long. CDR1 and CDR2 (germline): SGHTA, FQGNSA. The CDR3 region has the DNA TGTGCCAGCAGTGTGACTAGCGGGACCCTCTACAATGAGCAGTTCTTC. Its translation: CASSVTSGTLYNEQFF.

This chain joins TRBV28 and TRBJ1-1, with D unclear. Germline CDR1 reads MDHEN; CDR2 reads SYDVKM. With 3 bases removed from V and 6 bases from J, the gap between germline ends came to 14 bases. This CDR3 region has 14 residues. CDR3 in amino acids: CASSFVFREAEAFF. CDR3 DNA: TGTGCCAGCAGTTTTGTCTTTCGAGAGGCTGAAGCTTTCTTT. Drawing the rest from reference TRBV28 and TRBJ1-1, the complete variable domain is DVKVTQSSRYLVKRTGEKVFLECVQDMDHENMFWYRQDPGLGLRLIYFSYDVKMKEKGDIPEGYSVSREKKERFSLILESASTNQTSMYLCASSFVFREAEAFFGQGTRLTVV.

The CDR3 sequence: CATGLAGENEQFF. The CDR3 DNA follows: TGTGCCACAGGACTAGCGGGAGAGAATGAGCAGTTCTTC. The chain recombines TRBV10-3 with TRBJ2-1; 13 nucleotides match TRBD2. Germline assignment: CDR1 ENHRY and CDR2 SYGVKD. Trimming cost V 10 bases and J 7 bases; bases outside gene matches: 4. The CDR3 is 13 residues long.

The gene calls are TRBV19 and TRBJ2-1, with D maybe TRBD2 (6 bases). The CDR3 loop spans 15 amino acids. Looked up from germline, CDR1 is LNHDA and CDR2 is SQIVND (reference sequence). Between the trimmed V and J ends, which lost 3 bases and 2 bases, there was a span of 11 bases. In DNA, the CDR3 is TGTGCCAGTAGTATGGGCGGGGCACCCTACAATGAGCAGTTCTTC. Amino acid sequence: CASSMGGAPYNEQFF. The whole variable domain, remainder taken from reference TRBV19 and TRBJ2-1, is DGGITQSPKYLFRKEGQNVTLSCEQNLNHDAMYWYRQDPGQGLRLIYYSQIVNDFQKGDIAEGYSVSREKKESFPLTVTSAQKNPTAFYLCASSMGGAPYNEQFFGPGTRLTVL.

V and J are TRBV5-1 and TRBJ2-3, with D unclear. V shed 5 bases and J shed 4 bases, with 17 bases lying between them. CDR3 size: 15 residues. CDR1 SGHRS and CDR2 YFSETQ come from the germline V gene. CDR3 protein: CASSFNQAQADTQYF. CDR3 DNA: TGCGCCAGCAGTTTCAATCAAGCCCAGGCAGATACGCAGTATTTT.

This rearrangement joins TRBV27 to TRBJ2-7; possible D gene TRBD1, 5 bases. The germline gives CDR1 MNHEY, CDR2 SMNVEV (reference sequence). The V and J ends lost 1 base and 4 bases respectively, with 11 bases between them. The CDR3 has 14 amino acids. CDR3 nucleotides: TGTGCCAGCAGTTTATACCCGGACACTTACGAGCAGTACTTC. Its protein is CASSLYPDTYEQYF.

The CDR3 spells CASSQRAGLAYNEQFF. The CDR3, as DNA: TGTGCCAGCAGCCAAAGGGCGGGACTAGCCTACAATGAGCAGTTCTTC. The chain has TRBV4-2 and TRBJ2-1; 8 nucleotides line up with TRBD2. The CDR3 spans 16 residues. Germline CDR1 LGHNA, CDR2 YNFKEQ. The trim removed 2 bases at V and 2 bases at J, leaving 5 bases unmatched.

The chain joins TRBV7-2 to TRBJ2-5; 11 positions match TRBD2. This CDR3 is 15 amino acids long. Germline CDR1 and CDR2: SGHTA and FQGNSA. V was clipped by 6 bases and J by 2 bases; unmatched bases: 5. CDR3 sequence (DNA): TGTGCCAGCAGTCAACGACTAGCGGGGCAAGAGACCCAGTACTTC. This sequence encodes CASSQRLAGQETQYF. Using reference TRBV7-2 and TRBJ2-5 for the parts outside the CDR3, the full variable domain is GAGVSQSPSNKVTEKGKDVELRCDPISGHTALYWYRQSLGQGLEFLIYFQGNSAPDKSGLPSDRFSAERTGGSVSTLTIQRTQQEDSAVYLCASSQRLAGQETQYFGPGTRLLVL.

V and J are TRBV29-1 and TRBJ2-2, with 7 bases lining up with TRBD1. Germline V gives CDR1 SQVTM, CDR2 ANQGSEA. The CDR3 consists of 13 residues. V lost 3 bases and J lost 8; bases outside the gene matches: 6. This chain's CDR3 is CSVEDRKTGELFF. The CDR3 coding sequence is TGCAGCGTTGAGGACAGGAAAACTGGGGAGCTGTTTTTT.